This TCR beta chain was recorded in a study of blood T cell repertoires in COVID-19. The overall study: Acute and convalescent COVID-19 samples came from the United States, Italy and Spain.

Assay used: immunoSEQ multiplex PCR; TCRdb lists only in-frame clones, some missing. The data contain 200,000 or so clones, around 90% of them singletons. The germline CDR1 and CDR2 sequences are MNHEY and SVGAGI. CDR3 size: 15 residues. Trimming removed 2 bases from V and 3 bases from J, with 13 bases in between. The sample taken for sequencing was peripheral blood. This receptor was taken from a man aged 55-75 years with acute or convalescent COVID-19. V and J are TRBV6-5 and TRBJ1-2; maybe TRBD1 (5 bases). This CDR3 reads CASSYGEGLDYGYTF. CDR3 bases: TGTGCCAGCAGTTACGGGGAGGGGTTAGACTATGGCTACACCTTC.